Listed below are T cell receptor beta chains from one sample, sequenced in a study of blood T cell repertoires in COVID-19. Clones were sequenced by immunoSEQ multiplex PCR, and TCRdb holds only the in-frame ones, with some missing. The sample lists about 92,000 clones, 75% to 90% seen once, with about 38% in the top ten. Sequenced sample: peripheral blood. These receptors all come from a man of 80 years or more with acute or convalescent COVID-19. The CDR3 runs from the conserved cysteine through the conserved F or W. D genes are given only for firm matches. The size entry is marked missing in some rows and otherwise reads once, few, many or a size class.

j_call | d_call | v_call | clone_size | cdr3_nt | cdr3_aa
TRBJ2-3 | - | TRBV19 | medium-sized | TGTGCCAGTAGTACTACCGGGACTTTCAACACAGATACGCAGTATTTT | CASSTTGTFNTDTQYF
TRBJ2-7 | - | TRBV6-6 | - | TGTGCCAGCAGTTACGCGTCTTACGAGCAGTACTTC | CASSYASYEQYF
TRBJ1-5 | TRBD1 | TRBV7-9 | - | TGTGCCAGCAGCCCGTCCCAGGGGGGAAGTCAGCCCCAGCATTTT | CASSPSQGGSQPQHF
TRBJ1-1 | TRBD1 | TRBV6-4 | - | TGTGCCAGCAGTGACACGGGGACAGGGAACACTGAAGCTTTCTTT | CASSDTGTGNTEAFF
TRBJ2-5 | - | TRBV11-1 | - | TGTGCCAGCAGCGCGCAAGAGACCCAGTACTTC | CASSAQETQYF
TRBJ1-2 | - | TRBV18 | - | TGTGCCAGCTCACCACCACAGGCCTATGGCTACACCTTC | CASSPPQAYGYTF
TRBJ1-5 | - | TRBV12-3/TRBV12-4 | few | TGTGCCAGCAGTTTAGGCCTCCTAAAGCTTATGAATTTT | CASSLGLLKLMNF
TRBJ1-4 | - | TRBV23-1 | - | TGCGCCAGCATGGGAGGGGTTAATGAAAAACTGTTTTTT | CASMGGVNEKLFF
TRBJ1-2 | TRBD1 | TRBV7-2 | - | TGTGCCAGCAGCTCCTACAGGGGCCAGGGCTACACCTTC | CASSSYRGQGYTF
TRBJ2-1 | TRBD2 | TRBV10-1 | - | TGCGCCAGCAGGCCTAGCGGGGTCGCCAATGAGCAGTTCTTC | CASRPSGVANEQFF
TRBJ2-1 | - | TRBV5-1 | - | TGCGCCAGCAGCTTGGAGAGGCCCTACAATGAGCAGTTCTTC | CASSLERPYNEQFF
TRBJ2-1 | TRBD1 | TRBV5-1 | - | TGCGCCAGCAGCTTTCCCAGGACAGGGGAGAATGAGCAGTTCTTC | CASSFPRTGENEQFF
TRBJ2-1 | TRBD2 | TRBV18 | once | TGTGCCAGCTCACCTGCACGGGGCGGGACTAGCGGGAGTAATGAGCAGTTCTTC | CASSPARGGTSGSNEQFF
TRBJ2-1 | TRBD1 | TRBV30 | - | TGTGCCTGGACGCCTCGGGGGACAGGGGAGCAGTTCTTC | CAWTPRGTGEQFF
TRBJ1-3 | - | TRBV18 | - | TGTGCCAGCTCACCAGGCGGTTTTTCTGGAAACACCATATATTTT | CASSPGGFSGNTIYF
TRBJ2-7 | TRBD2 | TRBV29-1 | - | TGCAGCGGATATAGCGGGAGGGCCCCATACGAGCAGTACTTC | CSGYSGRAPYEQYF
TRBJ2-7 | - | TRBV27 | once | TGTGCCAGCAGTTTATTTAGAGGGACCTACGAGCAGTACTTC | CASSLFRGTYEQYF
TRBJ2-7 | - | TRBV18 | - | TGTGCCAGCTCACCAACTTTCCGGGACTCACCCTCCTACGAGCAGTACTTC | CASSPTFRDSPSYEQYF
TRBJ2-1 | TRBD1 | TRBV11-3 | few | TGTGCCAGCAGCTTAGCCGGGACAGGGTTGTACAATGAGCAGTTCTTC | CASSLAGTGLYNEQFF
TRBJ2-5 | TRBD1 | TRBV24-1 | - | TGTGCCACCAGTGAGGACAGGAGCCCACAAGAGACCCAGTACTTC | CATSEDRSPQETQYF
TRBJ2-5 | - | TRBV28 | - | TGTGCCAGCAGTTTGCGGGAGACCCAGTACTTC | CASSLRETQYF
TRBJ2-3 | TRBD2 | TRBV6-2/TRBV6-3 | - | TGTGCCAGCAGTTCCGGACTAGCGGGAGTGGATACGCAGTATTTT | CASSSGLAGVDTQYF
TRBJ1-1 | - | TRBV4-3 | - | TGCGCCAGCAGCCAGCAGGACAGAACTAACACTGAAGCTTTCTTT | CASSQQDRTNTEAFF
TRBJ2-1 | TRBD2 | TRBV3-1/TRBV3-2 | - | TGTGCCAGCAGCCCCGGTCAGGAGCGGGAGATAATCTACAATGAGCAGTTCTTC | CASSPGQEREIIYNEQFF
TRBJ2-7 | - | TRBV7-9 | - | TGTGCCAGCAGCTTAGCCCCTCTAGCGAGCTCCTACGAGCAGTACTTC | CASSLAPLASSYEQYF
TRBJ2-1 | - | TRBV7-7 | - | TGTGCTAGCAGCATGTTTAGCGGAACTTACAATGAGCAGTTCTTC | CASSMFSGTYNEQFF
TRBJ1-1 | TRBD1 | TRBV29-1 | - | TGCAGCGCCGGACAGGGGGTAACTGAAGCTTTCTTT | CSAGQGVTEAFF
TRBJ1-5 | - | TRBV6-4 | - | TGTGCCAGCAGCCCGACGGACACACACTATAGCAATCAGCCCCAGCATTTT | CASSPTDTHYSNQPQHF
TRBJ1-5 | - | TRBV28 | - | TGTGCCAGCAGCGGGGCGGGATATCAGCCCCAGCATTTT | CASSGAGYQPQHF
TRBJ1-1 | - | TRBV2 | few | TGTGCCAGCAGAGAACAAGGGGGCACTGAAGCTTTCTTT | CASREQGGTEAFF
TRBJ1-4 | TRBD1 | TRBV5-5 | - | TGTGCCAGCAGCCAGGGGGCAGGGCCTAATGAAAAACTGTTTTTT | CASSQGAGPNEKLFF
TRBJ1-5 | TRBD1 | TRBV6-5 | - | TGTGCCAGCAGCGAGAGGACAGGGGCTCGGCAGCCCCAGCATTTT | CASSERTGARQPQHF
TRBJ2-5 | TRBD2 | TRBV10-2 | - | TGCGCCAGCAATTCCGGGACTAGCGGGAACCAAGAGACCCAGTACTTC | CASNSGTSGNQETQYF
TRBJ2-3 | TRBD1 | TRBV6-5 | - | TGTGCCAGCAGTTACCTACAGGGGACAGATACGCAGTATTTT | CASSYLQGTDTQYF
TRBJ2-7 | - | TRBV5-5 | - | TGTGCCAGCAGCCCAACTAGGGACGAGCAGTACTTC | CASSPTRDEQYF
TRBJ2-5 | - | TRBV5-4 | - | TGTGCCAGCAGCTTGCCGAGACAGCTTAGAGAGACCCAGTACTTC | CASSLPRQLRETQYF
TRBJ2-2 | - | TRBV4-3 | - | TGCGCCAGCAGCACAGGGAGTCGGGTCGGGACCGGGGAGCTGTTTTTT | CASSTGSRVGTGELFF
TRBJ2-5 | TRBD2 | TRBV27 | - | TGTGCCAGCAGTTACTTACTAGCGGGAGGCCTTAACCAAGAGACCCAGTACTTC | CASSYLLAGGLNQETQYF
TRBJ2-1 | - | TRBV5-1 | - | TGCGCCAGCAGCTTCGTGTACAATGAGCAGTTCTTC | CASSFVYNEQFF
TRBJ2-1 | - | TRBV19 | - | TGTGCCAGTAGTATAATCCCAACAGTTTACAATGAGCAGTTCTTC | CASSIIPTVYNEQFF
TRBJ2-3 | TRBD2 | TRBV5-4 | - | TGTGCCAGCAGCAGAACTAGCGGGAGGGCTGGGGATACGCAGTATTTT | CASSRTSGRAGDTQYF
TRBJ2-7 | - | TRBV20-1 | few | TGCAGTGCTAGTGTGCCGGGAAGGCACGAGCAGTACTTC | CSASVPGRHEQYF
TRBJ2-1 | TRBD2 | TRBV28 | - | TGTGCCAGCAGTACCCAGGAGGCGGGAGGGTGGAATGAGCAGTTCTTC | CASSTQEAGGWNEQFF
TRBJ1-2 | - | TRBV5-5 | once | TGTGCCAGCAGCACCCGGGACATACTTAACTATGGCTACACCTTC | CASSTRDILNYGYTF
TRBJ1-1 | - | TRBV15 | - | TGTGCCACCAGCAGAGAGTACCCCCCGACAGGCGTCAGGTTT | CATSREYPPTGVRF
TRBJ1-2 | TRBD1 | TRBV5-4 | - | TGTGCCAGCAGCCTGCAGGGGGGCCTAAATATGGGCTACACCTTC | CASSLQGGLNMGYTF
TRBJ1-2 | TRBD1 | TRBV6-4 | - | TGTGCCAGCAGTGACAAGAACAGGGGGATCGGTGGCTACACCTTC | CASSDKNRGIGGYTF
TRBJ2-5 | TRBD1 | TRBV19 | - | TGTGCCAGTAGTGGGACAGGGGGCCTAGAGACCCAGTACTTC | CASSGTGGLETQYF
TRBJ2-1 | - | TRBV6-2/TRBV6-3 | - | TGTGCCAGCAGTTACGTACAGGGGAGCGGGAGCTCCTACAATGAGCAGTTCTTC | CASSYVQGSGSSYNEQFF
TRBJ2-1 | - | TRBV5-4 | - | TGTGCCAGCAGCTTGGGGGGACTCTACAATGAGCAGTTCTTC | CASSLGGLYNEQFF
TRBJ1-5 | TRBD1 | TRBV6-4 | - | TGTGCCAGCTTGGCCCCCCCTTGGACAGGGTTGTCGAGCAATCAGCCCCAGCATTTT | CASLAPPWTGLSSNQPQHF
TRBJ1-2 | - | TRBV3-1/TRBV3-2 | - | TGTGCCAGCAGCCAAGATCGGGCAGGGGTCCCCCTTTGCTATGGCTACACCTTC | CASSQDRAGVPLCYGYTF
TRBJ1-6 | - | TRBV10-1 | - | TGCGCCAGCGCTCCGGGGGATAATTCACCCCTCCACTTT | CASAPGDNSPLHF
TRBJ2-5 | - | TRBV4-2 | - | TGTGCCAGCAGCCAAGATTCTCGTGAGACCCAGTACTTC | CASSQDSRETQYF
TRBJ1-4 | - | TRBV9 | - | TGTGCCAGCAGCGTAGGCGGATTTAATGAAAAACTGTTTTTT | CASSVGGFNEKLFF
TRBJ2-7 | TRBD1 | TRBV7-9 | - | TGTGCCAGCAGCGAACAGGGGGCCTCCTACGAGCAGTACTTC | CASSEQGASYEQYF
TRBJ2-3 | - | TRBV2 | - | TGTGCCAGCAGTCCAGGGGCCTCCACAGATACGCAGTATTTT | CASSPGASTDTQYF
TRBJ1-3 | - | TRBV19 | - | TGTGCCAGTAGTCCCCTGACAGGTGACTCTGGAAACACCATATATTTT | CASSPLTGDSGNTIYF
TRBJ1-2 | TRBD1 | TRBV18 | - | TGTGCCAGCTCACCACGGACAGGGGGCGGGAATGGCTACACCTTC | CASSPRTGGGNGYTF
TRBJ2-7 | - | TRBV20-1 | few | TGCAGTGCTAGAACAGACAGCGAGCAGTACTTC | CSARTDSEQYF